This TCR beta chain is drawn from a study of blood T cell repertoires in COVID-19. In germline, CDR1 is SGHTA, CDR2 FQGNSA. Deletions cut 2 bases from V and 4 bases from J, with 6 bases between. There are 13 residues in the CDR3. The table came from immunoSEQ multiplex PCR; TCRdb's copy has only in-frame clones and leaves some out. This table has 200,000 to 250,000 clones, around 80% appearing once. Across 24 US areas, participants ranged in age from roughly 18 to 95 years. Which cohort a participant joined came from the clinical history participants gave. The V call is TRBV7-2, the J call TRBJ1-3; D remains unclear. Material: PBMCs or T cells enriched from blood (not recorded which). This clonotype was obtained from a man in his forties who had recovered from COVID-19. CDR3 loop: CASSLFLGNTIYF. The CDR3 region has the DNA TGTGCCAGCAGCTTATTTCTGGGAAACACCATATATTTT.